This T cell receptor beta chain was recovered during a study of cytomegalovirus exposure and HLA in healthy donors. Study observations and caveats: Among TCR beta chains of equal frequency, HLA-associated ones were more clonally expanded in a later analysis. Earlier analysis found most TCR beta V segments productive about 90% or about 30% of the time.

It was with 60 Vbeta and 13 Jbeta primers that the PCR ran. Sequencing was performed with immunoSEQ multiplex PCR; in TCRdb, only in-frame clones are kept and a portion is missing. The table shows under 200,000 clones, with around 77% occurring only once. This CDR3 is built from 13 residues. The germline V gene encodes CDR1 SNHLY and CDR2 FYNNEI. With V trimmed by 4 bases and J by 8 bases, 3 bases remained unmatched. This clone was found once. The antigen is unknown. The sample comprised PBMCs. The sequence was obtained from a man aged 55 to 69 in good health and CMV-seronegative. This rearrangement joins TRBV2 to TRBJ2-2; the match to TRBD1 covers 8 bases. The CDR3 region is CASSGTGRGELFF. As DNA, the CDR3 is TGTGCCAGCAGTGGGACAGGGAGGGGGGAGCTGTTTTTT. Using reference TRBV2 and TRBJ2-2 for the parts outside the CDR3, the full variable domain is EPEVTQTPSHQVTQMGQEVILRCVPISNHLYFYWYRQILGQKVEFLVSFYNNEISEKSEIFDDQFSVERPDGSNFTLKIRSTKLEDSAMYFCASSGTGRGELFFGEGSRLTVL.